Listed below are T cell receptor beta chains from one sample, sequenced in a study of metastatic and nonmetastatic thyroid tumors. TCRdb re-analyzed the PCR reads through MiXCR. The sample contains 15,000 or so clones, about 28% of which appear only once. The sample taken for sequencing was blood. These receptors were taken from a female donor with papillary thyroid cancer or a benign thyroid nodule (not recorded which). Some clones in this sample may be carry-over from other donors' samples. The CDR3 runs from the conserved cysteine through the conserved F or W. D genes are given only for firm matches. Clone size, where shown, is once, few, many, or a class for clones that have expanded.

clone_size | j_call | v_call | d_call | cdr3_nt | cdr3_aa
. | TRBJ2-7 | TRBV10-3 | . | TGTGCCACCCAGAGGCGTTTCTTATACTACGAGCAGTACTTC | CATQRRFLYYEQYF
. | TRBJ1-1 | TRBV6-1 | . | TGTGCCAGCAGTCCGGCCAGGGGTACCACTGAAGCTTTCTTT | CASSPARGTTEAFF
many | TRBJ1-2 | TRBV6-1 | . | TGTGCCAGCGGGGGGGGGGCGACTAACTATGGCTACACCTTC | CASGGGATNYGYTF
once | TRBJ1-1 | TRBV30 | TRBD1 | TGTGCCTGGAAGAGACAGGGGGCGAGCACTGAAGCTTTCTTT | CAWKRQGASTEAFF
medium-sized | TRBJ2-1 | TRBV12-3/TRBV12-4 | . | TGTGCCAGCAGTTTAATCCACAATGAGCAGTTCTTC | CASSLIHNEQFF
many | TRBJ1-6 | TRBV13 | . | TGTGCCAGCAGGGAGGGAGGGGTTGGGTCACCCCTCCACTTT | CASREGGVGSPLHF
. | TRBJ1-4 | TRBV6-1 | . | TGTGCCAGCAGTGGGACAGAGCCCAGTTTTTTGTTTTTT | CASSGTEPSFLFF
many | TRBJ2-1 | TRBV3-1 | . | TGTGCCAGCACCCGAGACATATTCGGGGGCGGTGAGCAGTTCTTC | CASTRDIFGGGEQFF
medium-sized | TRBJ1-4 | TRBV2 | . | TGTGCCAGCAGTGAAGAGGGGTTCGGCAATGAAAAACTGTTTTTT | CASSEEGFGNEKLFF
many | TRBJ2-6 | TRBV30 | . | TGTGCCTGGAGTGACGTGGGGGGATGGGGGGCCAACGTCCTGACTTTC | CAWSDVGGWGANVLTF
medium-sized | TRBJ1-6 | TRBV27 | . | TGTGCCAGCAGTCTAGACAGTGGAAGTTCACCCCTCCACTTT | CASSLDSGSSPLHF
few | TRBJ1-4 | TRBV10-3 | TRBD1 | TGTGCCATCAAATGGCATAGGCCCCAGGGGGAAAAACTCTTTTTT | CAIKWHRPQGEKLFF
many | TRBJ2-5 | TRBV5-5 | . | TGTGCCAGCAGCTTGACGGCAGCCCAAGAGACCCAGTACTTC | CASSLTAAQETQYF
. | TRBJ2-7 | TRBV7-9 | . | TGTGCCAGCAGCGCCCCGGGACGACCCTACGAGCAGTACTTC | CASSAPGRPYEQYF
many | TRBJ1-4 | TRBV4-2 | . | TGTGCCAGCAGCCAAGATCAGAGGGCGTCTTTTGAAAAACTGTTTTTT | CASSQDQRASFEKLFF
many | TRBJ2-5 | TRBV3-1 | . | TGTGCCAGCAGCCTCGGACACGGAAGTCAGGAGACCCAGTACTTC | CASSLGHGSQETQYF
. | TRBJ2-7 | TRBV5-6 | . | TGTGCCAGCAGCTTGTTTGGGACCGGGAGCTCCTACGAGCAGTACTTC | CASSLFGTGSSYEQYF
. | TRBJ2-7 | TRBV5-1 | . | TGCGCCAGCAGCTTGGGGGGGACTGCTTCCTACGAGCAGTACTTC | CASSLGGTASYEQYF
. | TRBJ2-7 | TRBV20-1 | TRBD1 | TGCAGTGCTAGACGGGACAGGGCTTCCGAGCAGTACTTC | CSARRDRASEQYF
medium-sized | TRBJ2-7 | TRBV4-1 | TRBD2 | TGCGCCAGCAGCCAAGTGGGGGGGGTCTACGAGCAGTACTTC | CASSQVGGVYEQYF
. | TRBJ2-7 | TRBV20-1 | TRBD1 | TGCAGTGCTAGGAAAGGGACAGGAACCTACGAGCAGTACTTC | CSARKGTGTYEQYF
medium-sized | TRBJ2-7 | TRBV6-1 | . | TGTGCCAGCAGTGCTCAGGGACAAGACTCCTACGAGCAGTACTTC | CASSAQGQDSYEQYF
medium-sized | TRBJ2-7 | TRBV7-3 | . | TGTGCCAGCAGGGACCGCGGGACCCTTCTCGAGCAGTACTTC | CASRDRGTLLEQYF
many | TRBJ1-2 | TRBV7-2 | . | TGTGCCAGCAGCTGGAAGGACGGGGGGCCAGGGCACAACTATGGCTACACCTTC | CASSWKDGGPGHNYGYTF
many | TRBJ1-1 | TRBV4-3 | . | TGCGCCAGCAGCCAAGGCAGCCAGAACACTGAAGCTTTCTTT | CASSQGSQNTEAFF
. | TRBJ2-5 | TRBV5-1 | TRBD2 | TGCGCCAGCAGCAAACTAGCGGGGGTACAATATACCCAGTACTTC | CASSKLAGVQYTQYF
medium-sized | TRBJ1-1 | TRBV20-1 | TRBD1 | TGCAGTGCTACACAGGGGACCACTGAAGCTTTCTTT | CSATQGTTEAFF
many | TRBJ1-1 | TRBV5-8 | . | TGTGCCAGCAGTCGCGCTACGTCGACCTACACTGAAGCTTTCTTT | CASSRATSTYTEAFF
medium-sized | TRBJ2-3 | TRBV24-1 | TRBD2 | TGTGCCACCAGTGATGTACTAGCGGGGGATGGGGATACGCAGTATTTT | CATSDVLAGDGDTQYF
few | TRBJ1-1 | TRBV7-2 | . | TGTGCCAGCAGCTTATCGAACGCTGAAGCTTTCTTT | CASSLSNAEAFF
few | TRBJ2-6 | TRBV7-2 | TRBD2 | TGTGCCAGCAGCTTATCAGGGCGCGGGGGGCAGAACTCTGGGGCCAACGTCCTGACTTTC | CASSLSGRGGQNSGANVLTF
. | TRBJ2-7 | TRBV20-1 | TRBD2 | TGCAGTGCTAGAGGCCGACTAGCGGGAAGGTGGGAGCAGTACTTC | CSARGRLAGRWEQYF
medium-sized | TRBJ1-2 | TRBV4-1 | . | TGCGCCAGCAGCCAAGAGGAATGGGGGAACTATGGCTACACCTTC | CASSQEEWGNYGYTF
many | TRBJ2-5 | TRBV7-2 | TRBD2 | TGTGCCAGCAGCCCAAGACTAGCGGGGCTTCAAGAGACCCAGTACTTC | CASSPRLAGLQETQYF
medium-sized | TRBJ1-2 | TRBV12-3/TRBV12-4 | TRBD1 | TGTGCCAGCAGCTTTAGACAGGGGGCGGATGGCTACACCTTC | CASSFRQGADGYTF
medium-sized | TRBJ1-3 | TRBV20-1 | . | TGCAGTGCTAGAGAAGGAGGGACGAGGGGAAACACCATATATTTT | CSAREGGTRGNTIYF
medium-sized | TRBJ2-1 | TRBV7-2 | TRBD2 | TGTGCCAGCAGCTATTCCGGGACTAGCGGGGCGGGGAATGAGCAGTTCTTC | CASSYSGTSGAGNEQFF
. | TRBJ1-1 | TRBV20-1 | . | TGCAGTGCTAGTCTCCCAGAGAACACTGAAGCTTTCTTT | CSASLPENTEAFF
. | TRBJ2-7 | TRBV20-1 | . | TGCAGTGCTAGAGAATCAGATTTAACCTACGAGCAGTACTTC | CSARESDLTYEQYF
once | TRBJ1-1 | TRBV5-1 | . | TGCGCCAGCAGCGGGTCGGGGCTGAACACTGAAGCTTTCTTT | CASSGSGLNTEAFF
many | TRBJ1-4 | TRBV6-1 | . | TGTGCCAGCAACACAGGGTCTACTAATGAAAAACTGTTTTTT | CASNTGSTNEKLFF
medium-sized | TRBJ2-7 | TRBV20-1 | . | TGCAGTGCTAGACCCCCCGACAGGGGAGGGTACGAGCAGTACTTC | CSARPPDRGGYEQYF
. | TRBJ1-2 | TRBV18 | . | TGTGCCAGCTCACTCGACCAAAGGAGCTATGGCTACACCTTC | CASSLDQRSYGYTF
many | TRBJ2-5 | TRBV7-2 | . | TGTGCCAGCAGCTCCACCCCGGAAGAGACCCAGTACTTC | CASSSTPEETQYF
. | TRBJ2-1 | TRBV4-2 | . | TGTGCCAGCAGTCGTCAACTAGACCTCTCCTACAATGAGCAGTTCTTC | CASSRQLDLSYNEQFF
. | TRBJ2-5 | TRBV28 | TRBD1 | TGTGCCAGCAGTTTCGGGACAGTCTGGGTGGAGACCCAGTACTTC | CASSFGTVWVETQYF
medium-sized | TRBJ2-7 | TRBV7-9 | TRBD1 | TGTGCCAGCAGCTTTGGGGACAGATGGGAGCAGTACTTC | CASSFGDRWEQYF
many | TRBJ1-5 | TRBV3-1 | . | TGTGCCAGCAGCCAAGATTTGGATCAGCCCCAGCATTTT | CASSQDLDQPQHF
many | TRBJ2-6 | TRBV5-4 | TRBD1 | TGTGCCAGCAGCTTTGGCGGCAGGGGGTCTTCCGGGGCCAACGTCCTGACTTTC | CASSFGGRGSSGANVLTF